The rows below give T cell receptor beta chains drawn from one sample of a study of blood T cells in healthy people across ages. TCRdb re-called the 5' RACE reads through MiXCR, storing one row per CDR3 protein. In the table there are 1.5 million to 2 million distinct CDR3 sequences, about 50% of which are singletons. Material for sequencing was blood. The receptors here all came from a woman in her thirties or forties in good health. The CDR3 runs from the conserved cysteine through the conserved F or W. D genes are given only for firm matches. Size values are once, few and many counts, or a class for expanded clones, and some rows have none.

d_gene	j_gene	abundance	v_gene	CDR3aa	CDR3nt
TRBD1	TRBJ2-3	once	TRBV7-2	CVSSPWTGYADTQYF	TGTGTCAGCAGCCCCTGGACAGGGTACGCAGATACGCAGTATTTT
NA	TRBJ2-5	NA	TRBV6-1	CASKGRAVAQETQYF	TGTGCCAGCAAGGGCCGAGCAGTCGCCCAAGAGACCCAGTACTTC
TRBD1	TRBJ1-2	once	TRBV4-2	CASSQGEDRDYTF	TGTGCCAGCAGCCAAGGCGAAGACAGGGACTACACCTTC
NA	TRBJ2-3	NA	TRBV5-5	CASSRREKTDTQYF	TGTGCCAGTAGCCGCCGGGAGAAGACAGATACGCAGTATTTT
TRBD1	TRBJ1-6	NA	TRBV20-1	CSAWDRVSYNSPLHF	TGCAGTGCGTGGGACAGGGTCTCCTATAATTCACCCCTCCACTTT
NA	TRBJ2-7	once	TRBV20-1	CSARASIISYEQYF	TGCAGTGCTAGAGCGTCAATCATCTCCTACGAGCAGTACTTC
NA	TRBJ1-2	NA	TRBV20-1	CSALPVGPIGYTF	TGCAGTGCTTTACCAGTGGGCCCTATAGGCTACACCTTC
NA	TRBJ2-3	once	TRBV6-4	CASSDTSSTQYF	TGTGCCAGCAGTGACACTAGCTCCACGCAGTATTTT
NA	TRBJ1-2	NA	TRBV20-1	CSAHDSRSYGYTF	TGCAGTGCTCATGACAGCCGATCTTATGGCTACACCTTC
NA	TRBJ2-7	NA	TRBV5-6	CASSVGRARYEQYF	TGTGCCAGCAGCGTCGGGCGGGCCCGCTACGAGCAGTACTTC
NA	TRBJ2-5	few	TRBV5-6	CASSPPLGRETQYF	TGTGCCAGCAGCCCGCCCCTAGGGCGAGAGACCCAGTACTTC
NA	TRBJ2-3	NA	TRBV12-3/TRBV12-4	CASSLWDASFTDTQYF	TGTGCCAGCAGTCTGTGGGACGCAAGTTTCACAGATACGCAGTATTTT
NA	TRBJ1-2	NA	TRBV27	CASSLSGRGYNYGYTF	TGTGCCAGCAGTTTATCAGGAAGGGGATACAACTATGGCTACACCTTC
NA	TRBJ2-1	few	TRBV11-3	CASSLGMNYNEQFF	TGTGCCAGCAGCTTAGGAATGAACTACAATGAGCAGTTCTTC
NA	TRBJ2-7	NA	TRBV27	CASSLSEGGEQYF	TGTGCCAGCAGTTTATCGGAGGGGGGCGAGCAGTACTTC
NA	TRBJ2-1	NA	TRBV4-3	CASSQAPGHEQFF	TGCGCCAGCAGCCAAGCACCGGGCCATGAGCAGTTCTTC
TRBD1	TRBJ1-2	many	TRBV7-2	CASSLEDRGYGYTF	TGTGCCAGCAGCTTAGAAGACAGGGGATATGGCTACACCTTC
TRBD1	TRBJ2-7	once	TRBV6-2/TRBV6-3	CATYSGGRSYEQYF	TGTGCCACCTACTCAGGGGGCAGGTCCTACGAGCAGTACTTC
NA	TRBJ1-2	few	TRBV12-3/TRBV12-4	CASSTYSGGYTF	TGTGCCAGCAGTACCTACAGCGGTGGCTACACCTTC
NA	TRBJ2-7	NA	TRBV7-2	CASSPFITSLSQDKDEQYF	TGTGCCAGCAGCCCATTTATCACTTCTTTAAGTCAAGACAAGGACGAGCAGTACTTC
NA	TRBJ2-1	NA	TRBV29-1	CSIAGPREQFF	TGCAGCATTGCAGGGCCCCGGGAGCAGTTCTTC
NA	TRBJ2-7	few	TRBV29-1	CSVVSPGRNEQYF	TGCAGCGTTGTGTCTCCTGGCAGGAACGAGCAGTACTTC
NA	TRBJ2-1	NA	TRBV2	CASSSSARQFF	TGTGCCAGCAGCTCTAGCGCTAGGCAGTTCTTC
TRBD1	TRBJ2-7	NA	TRBV9	CASSVVGRGPGWESTYEQYF	TGTGCCAGCAGCGTAGTGGGCAGGGGGCCCGGTTGGGAAAGCACCTACGAGCAGTACTTC
NA	TRBJ2-6	NA	TRBV28	CASGRRAFGANVLTF	TGTGCCAGCGGTCGCAGGGCCTTTGGGGCCAACGTCCTGACTTTC
TRBD1	TRBJ2-5	NA	TRBV12-3/TRBV12-4	CASSLGTGVGTQYF	TGTGCCAGCAGTTTAGGGACAGGGGTCGGGACCCAGTACTTC
NA	TRBJ2-2	few	TRBV7-7	CASSKDRNTGELFF	TGTGCTAGCAGTAAGGACAGGAACACCGGGGAGCTGTTTTTT
NA	TRBJ2-3	NA	TRBV24-1	CATRRQSTDTQYF	TGTGCCACCAGAAGACAGTCCACAGATACGCAGTATTTT
TRBD2	TRBJ2-5	once	TRBV20-1	CSARASGGAVTYSETQYF	TGCAGTGCACGGGCGAGCGGGGGGGCCGTTACGTATTCAGAGACCCAGTACTTC
TRBD2	TRBJ2-7	NA	TRBV6-6	CASSYSGLADEQYF	TGTGCCAGCAGTTACTCGGGACTAGCGGACGAGCAGTACTTC
TRBD1	TRBJ2-5	NA	TRBV20-1	CSATNRGTETQYF	TGCAGTGCGACAAACAGGGGGACCGAGACCCAGTACTTC
NA	TRBJ2-5	NA	TRBV7-9	CASSSSGVGVQETQYF	TGTGCCAGCAGCTCGTCCGGGGTAGGCGTCCAAGAGACCCAGTACTTC
TRBD1	TRBJ1-2	few	TRBV28	CASSSRTGGAKGYGYTF	TGTGCCAGCAGTTCACGGACAGGGGGCGCAAAGGGCTATGGCTACACCTTC
NA	TRBJ2-4	NA	TRBV16	CASSQGGLVQYF	TGTGCCAGCAGCCAAGGGGGCCTGGTTCAGTACTTC
NA	TRBJ2-3	NA	TRBV7-2	CASSSFRDTQYF	TGTGCCAGCAGCTCCTTTAGGGATACGCAGTATTTT
NA	TRBJ1-1	NA	TRBV25-1	CASSEWGAGEAFF	TGTGCCAGCAGTGAATGGGGGGCGGGAGAAGCTTTCTTT
TRBD2	TRBJ2-1	few	TRBV12-3/TRBV12-4	CASSLAGSGNEQFF	TGTGCCAGCAGCCTAGCGGGGTCGGGGAATGAGCAGTTCTTC
TRBD1	TRBJ1-4	NA	TRBV6-1	CASSEIGQEPFF	TGTGCCAGCAGTGAAATTGGACAGGAGCCGTTTTTT
NA	TRBJ2-1	NA	TRBV7-9	CASSLADQEQFF	TGTGCCAGCAGCTTAGCCGATCAAGAGCAGTTCTTC
NA	TRBJ2-3	NA	TRBV20-1	CSAREPKLGPGADTQYF	TGCAGTGCTAGAGAACCAAAGCTTGGACCAGGGGCAGATACGCAGTATTTT
NA	TRBJ1-1	NA	TRBV12-3/TRBV12-4	CASRYKANTEAFF	TGTGCCAGCAGGTATAAGGCGAACACTGAAGCTTTCTTT
NA	TRBJ2-7	NA	TRBV5-1	CASSFTRGTATYEQYF	TGCGCCAGCAGCTTCACCCGCGGGACCGCCACCTACGAGCAGTACTTC